This T cell receptor beta chain was retrieved from a study of shared clonotypes between healthy human individuals. Data came from immunoSEQ multiplex PCR; TCRdb stores just in-frame clones and leaves some out. The table records some 200,000 clones, approximately 61% of them present only once. This clone was seen only a few times. Germline V gene lookup returns CDR1 MNHEY and CDR2 SMNVEV (reference sequence). The CDR3 spans 13 residues. Trimming removed 4 bases from V and 8 bases from J, with 14 bases in between. This chain connects TRBV27 to TRBJ1-2, with a weak D call TRBD1 (6 bases). This TCR derives from a man aged 25-40 years in good health. The source material was memory CD4+ T cells sorted from blood. The subset denotes: CD45RA-negative fraction. For the CDR3, the DNA is TGTGCCAGCAGTTCAAATCACAGGGACGGCTACACCTTC. Protein sequence: CASSSNHRDGYTF.